This passage covers 4 T cell receptor beta chains from one sample sequenced in a study of T cells in Graves' hyperthyroidism and ophthalmopathy. TCR beta CDR3 regions were amplified from RNA. Primed by the HTBI set, a first-round RT-PCR was run on the TCR CDR3. TCRdb reanalysed the multiplex PCR reads using MiXCR and keeps one entry per CDR3 protein. The sample has about 260,000 distinct CDR3 sequences, over 15% seen once. Source material: blood. These receptors originate from a woman younger than 35 with Graves' ophthalmopathy.

This chain joins TRBV19 and TRBJ2-7, with 7 bases identical to TRBD1. CDR3 length: 14 amino acids. Germline V gene sequence: CDR1 LNHDA, CDR2 SQIVND (reference sequence). V lost 6 bases, J lost 6 bases, and 11 bases stayed unmatched. CDR3 DNA: TGTGCCAGTAGCTTACAGGGGTCCGCCGGCGAGCAGTACTTC. This encodes CASSLQGSAGEQYF.

With regard to this clonotype: At one boundary the junction diverges from the germline segment, which might be a read error. CDR3 in amino acids: CASRTNRASTTYTEQFF. CDR3 DNA: TGTGCCAGCAGAACTAACAGGGCCTCAACTACTTACACTGAGCAGTTCTTC. This chain joins TRBV5-4 and TRBJ2-1, with a tentative D call TRBD1 (6 bases). The germline V gene has CDR1 SGHNT and CDR2 YYREEE (reference sequence). This CDR3 is built from 17 residues.

This clonotype was seen only a few times. The chain links TRBV19 to TRBJ2-5, with D uncertain. V was pared by 3 bases and J by 5 bases, with 10 bases between. CDR1 is LNHDA, CDR2 SQIVND, per germline (reference sequence). The CDR3 loop spans 13 amino acids. CDR3 in amino acids: CASSMKGTETQYF. The DNA for the CDR3 is TGTGCCAGTAGTATGAAGGGCACGGAGACCCAGTACTTC.

This clonotype was seen ten or more times. V gene TRBV7-9 combines with J gene TRBJ1-6; maybe TRBD1 (5 bases). Germline CDR1 SEHNR, CDR2 FQNEAQ (reference sequence). V was cut by 2 bases and J by 1 base, with 12 bases left in between. This CDR3 is built from 17 residues. The chain's CDR3 is CASSLSIPGSYNSPLHF. Here the CDR3 DNA reads TGTGCCAGCAGCTTAAGCATCCCAGGGTCCTATAATTCACCCCTCCACTTT.